The text below deals with one T cell receptor beta chain. As yet, its antigen is unknown. These data belong to a study of cytomegalovirus exposure and HLA in healthy donors. Regarding the study as a whole: Some V segments, TRBV6-2 and TRBV6-3 among them, were indistinguishable and were therefore excluded. HLA alleles were associated with 15,000 to 20,000 TCR beta sequences in a later analysis at 0.05 false discovery rate.

The length of the CDR3 is 12 residues. V was trimmed by 4 bases and J by 7 bases, leaving 11 bases between them. CDR1 SGHNT and CDR2 YYREEE come from the germline V gene (reference sequence). Both 60 Vbeta primers and 13 Jbeta primers went into the PCR. Measured with immunoSEQ multiplex PCR; TCRdb has only the in-frame clones, and not every one. The repertoire holds approximately 250,000 clones, with around 78% as singletons. This chain uses TRBV5-4 with TRBJ1-2; D is unclear. The source of this sequence is a boy aged 10-17 years in good health and CMV-seronegative. Sequencing was carried out using PBMCs. This chain's CDR3 is CASSADSGGYTF. For the CDR3, the DNA is TGTGCCAGCAGCGCGGACTCCGGTGGCTACACCTTC.